These 14 T cell receptor beta chains were all obtained from the same sample, sequenced in a study of blood T cell repertoires in COVID-19. Method: immunoSEQ multiplex PCR; TCRdb's copy keeps in-frame clones and lacks some. The data hold 70,000 to 90,000 clones, with 75% to 90% observed a single time. Sequencing was performed on peripheral blood. Receptor source: a man aged 80 or over with COVID-19, enrolled during active disease.

This clone was recorded only once. This chain connects TRBV10-1 to TRBJ1-2; no clear D gene. Trimming removed 2 bases from V and 4 bases from J, with 8 bases in between. The CDR3 is made up of 13 amino acids. Germline CDR1 WNHNN, CDR2 SYGVQD (reference sequence). The CDR3 region is CASSERVRYGYTF. CDR3 DNA: TGCGCCAGCAGTGAGCGGGTCCGCTATGGCTACACCTTC.

The V gene is TRBV7-9, the J gene TRBJ1-2; D might be TRBD1 (5 bases). The CDR3 contains 17 residues. Germline V gives CDR1 SEHNR, CDR2 FQNEAQ (reference sequence). V was clipped by 5 bases and J by 2 bases, with 21 bases between them. DNA of the CDR3: TGTGCCAGCAGCGCTAACCTGCGTCCAGGGTTGAACTATGGCTACACCTTC. Translation gives CASSANLRPGLNYGYTF.

V is TRBV4-3 and J is TRBJ1-4, with 9 positions matching TRBD1. The V and J ends lost 0 bases and 6 bases, in that order; junction bases with no gene match: 14. Per the germline V gene, CDR1 is LGHNA and CDR2 is YSLEER. The CDR3 extends over 19 amino acids. The CDR3 coding sequence is TGCGCCAGCAGCCAAGATTTCGGGACAGGGCTGGGGAGTGATGAAAAACTGTTTTTT. Translated, it gives CASSQDFGTGLGSDEKLFF.

This chain connects TRBV5-1 to TRBJ2-7, with D tentatively TRBD2 (6 bases). Between the trimmed V and J ends, which lost 1 base and 1 base, there was a span of 9 bases. Germline CDR1 and CDR2: SGHRS and YFSETQ. CDR3 length equals 14 residues. CDR3 bases: TGCGCCAGCAGCTTGTCGGGGGTTTCCTACGAGCAGTACTTC. The encoded protein is CASSLSGVSYEQYF.

The rearrangement uses TRBV7-8 and TRBJ2-1; D possibly corresponds to TRBD2 (6 bases). Germline loops: CDR1 SGHVS, CDR2 FQNEAQ. Trimming removed 5 bases at V and 8 bases at J, with 16 bases between. The CDR3 totals 14 residues. The CDR3 is CASSRTTAKDEQFF. CDR3 DNA: TGTGCCAGCAGCCGGACTACGGCCAAGGATGAGCAGTTCTTC.

The J gene is TRBJ2-5, the V gene TRBV5-4, with 9 nucleotides matching TRBD2. There are 14 residues in the CDR3. Germline CDR1 reads SGHNT; CDR2 reads YYREEE (reference sequence). The V and J ends lost 4 bases and 4 bases, in that order; junction bases with no gene match: 5. This chain's CDR3 is CASSLATSGETQYF. CDR3 bases: TGTGCCAGCAGCCTCGCGACTAGCGGAGAGACCCAGTACTTC. The full variable domain, its missing parts supplied by reference TRBV5-4 and TRBJ2-5, is ETGVTQSPTHLIKTRGQQVTLRCSSQSGHNTVSWYQQALGQGPQFIFQYYREEENGRGNFPPRFSGLQFPNYSSELNVNALELDDSALYLCASSLATSGETQYFGPGTRLLVL.

This clone was detected once. This chain joins TRBV3-1 (or the pseudogene TRBV3-2) and TRBJ2-1; D is uncertain. Per germline, CDR1 LGHDT and CDR2 YNNKEL (reference sequence). V was clipped by 1 base and J by 5 bases, with 12 bases between them. This CDR3 is built from 15 residues. The DNA of the CDR3 is TGTGCCAGCAGCCAAGGTATAGTCATTAACAATGAGCAGTTCTTC. This encodes CASSQGIVINNEQFF.

In its sample, this clone was seen once. The genes are TRBV6-5 and TRBJ1-1, with D possibly TRBD1 on 5 matching bases. This CDR3 contains 15 residues. V was shortened by 3 bases and J by 4 bases, with 15 bases between the two germline ends. Germline V gives CDR1 MNHEY, CDR2 SVGAGI. CDR3 amino acids: CASSYSWGEGTEAFF. The CDR3 DNA reads TGTGCCAGCAGTTATTCGTGGGGGGAGGGCACTGAAGCTTTCTTT.

The V gene is TRBV11-2, the J gene TRBJ2-1; 11 nucleotides line up with TRBD2. Germline V gene lookup returns CDR1 SGHAT and CDR2 FQNNGV. The CDR3 extends over 15 amino acids. V lost 5 bases, J lost 9 bases, and 9 bases stayed unmatched. The CDR3 nucleotides are TGTGCCAGCAGCGCACCTAGCGGGGGGCGGCCTGAGCAGTTCTTC. Protein sequence: CASSAPSGGRPEQFF.

The chain is built from TRBV5-1 and TRBJ1-4; 7 bases are shared with TRBD1. J gave up 4 bases and V 4 bases, and 4 bases lay outside the gene matches. The CDR3 totals 14 residues. The V gene's germline CDR1 is SGHRS and CDR2 YFSETQ. The CDR3, as DNA: TGCGCCAGCAGCCGGGACAGCAGTAATGAAAAACTGTTTTTT. It codes for CASSRDSSNEKLFF.

The rearrangement joins TRBV5-1 to TRBJ1-1, with 7 positions matching TRBD1. The CDR3 spans 14 residues. V lost 3 bases, J lost 4 bases, and 6 bases stayed unmatched. Germline lookup yields CDR1 SGHRS and CDR2 YFSETQ. CDR3 DNA: TGCGCCAGCAGCTGGGACAGCCATTCCACTGAAGCTTTCTTT. Translated, it gives CASSWDSHSTEAFF.

The chain employs TRBV18 and TRBJ2-7, with D possibly being TRBD2 (5 bases). Trimming removed 3 bases at V and 3 bases at J, with 15 bases between. The CDR3 length is 15 residues. CDR1 is KGHSH and CDR2 is LQKENI in the germline V gene. This chain's CDR3 is CASSPNGLTNYEQYF. The CDR3 DNA follows: TGTGCCAGCTCACCCAATGGACTGACGAACTACGAGCAGTACTTC.

The chain recombines TRBV5-1 with TRBJ2-2; D perhaps matches TRBD2 (7 bases). Per the germline V gene, CDR1 is SGHRS and CDR2 is YFSETQ. V shed 7 bases and J shed 6 bases, with 19 bases lying between them. The CDR3 extends over 15 amino acids. The CDR3 sequence is CASGRGNRDAGELFF. CDR3 coding DNA: TGCGCCAGCGGGAGGGGCAACAGGGACGCCGGGGAGCTGTTTTTT.

The chain employs TRBV6-6 and TRBJ1-5; tentative D call: TRBD1 (5 bases). The CDR3 is 14 residues long. The V gene lost 7 bases and the J gene lost 1 base, with 11 bases spanning the gap. Germline loops: CDR1 MNHNY, CDR2 SVGAGI (reference sequence). The CDR3 DNA reads as TGTGCCAGCAAGGGGATGCAGAGCAATCAGCCCCAGCATTTT. Translation: CASKGMQSNQPQHF.